Sequencing of this T cell receptor beta chain was carried out in a study of blood T cell repertoires in COVID-19. Study in general: The United States, Italy and Spain supplied acute and convalescent COVID-19 samples.

The CDR3 contains 15 residues. V shed 5 bases, J shed 1 base, and the junction held 2 bases outside the gene matches. Germline-derived CDR1 and CDR2 are LNHNV and YYDKDF (reference sequence). This study enrolled people aged 18 to 89 from about 26 US geographic areas. On this clone itself: At the DNA level, this CDR3 is encoded by other sequences in the same sample as well.

Authors' methods: Nucleated cell number was recorded as an estimate derived from reference gene primer amplification. Assay: immunoSEQ multiplex PCR; the TCRdb copy retains only in-frame clones and omits some. That table is the source of V, J and clone size, and D and trimming were worked out from the DNA. The profile shows about 270,000 clones, 88% of them singletons. The clonotype originates from a woman aged 50 to 65 who had recovered from COVID-19. Sequencing was carried out using PBMCs or T cells enriched from blood (not recorded which). V gene TRBV15 combines with J gene TRBJ2-6, with 7 nucleotides matching TRBD2. This CDR3 is CATSRGGSGANVLTF. The CDR3 region has the DNA TGTGCCACCAGCCGCGGGGGTTCTGGGGCCAACGTCCTGACTTTC. Together with reference TRBV15 and TRBJ2-6, the CDR3 gives the full variable domain: DAMVIQNPRYQVTQFGKPVTLSCSQTLNHNVMYWYQQKSSQAPKLLFHYYDKDFNNEADTPDNFQSRRPNTSFCFLDIRSPGLGDTAMYLCATSRGGSGANVLTFGAGSRLTVL.